The clone carrying this T cell receptor (beta chain) appeared a few times. Its cognate antigen is unknown. The data originate from a study of identical twins. The study, taken as a whole, reports: Models, which agreed with sharing between unrelated individuals, nonetheless underestimated the out-of-frame TCR alpha sharing seen in monozygotic twins.

Germline CDR1 and CDR2: LGHDT and YNNKEL (reference sequence). The CDR3 covers 15 residues. Trimming took 2 bases from V and 4 from J, leaving 12 bases between them. TCRdb re-analysed the 5' RACE reads in MiXCR, keeping a single row per CDR3 protein. This repertoire shows about 530,000 distinct CDR3 sequences, around 24% found once; its top ten account for approximately 0.52%. The same sample was also used in a study of yellow fever vaccine responses in identical twins. Per that paper: It has been reported that, in twins, the vaccine T cell response seemed partly convergent and partly personalized.

The sequencing sample was made of CD4+ T cells sorted from blood. This sequence originates from a woman under 30 in good health. J is TRBJ2-1 and V is TRBV3-1; TRBD2 might be the D (7 bases). The CDR3 DNA sequence: TGTGCCAGCAGCCAATGGGCGGGGGCTTACAATGAGCAGTTCTTC. Encoded protein: CASSQWAGAYNEQFF.